This T cell receptor (beta chain) originates from a study of beta chain features in type 1 diabetes. Notes on the study in general: PCR could preferentially amplify shorter templates, alike in patients and controls. cDNA-based sequencing might over-represent cells highly expressing TCR. The study found moderately but significantly shorter TCRB CDR3s in all four CD4+ subsets of Type 1 diabetes patients.

The authors reverse transcribed all of the isolated RNA, so sequencing captured expressed TCRB transcripts. Clones were sequenced by immunoSEQ multiplex PCR, and TCRdb holds only the in-frame ones, with some missing. The table records hundreds of thousands of clones, about 12% of them present only once. Trimming pared 5 bases from V and 5 bases from J, leaving 13 bases between. This CDR3 region has 13 residues. CDR1 and CDR2 (germline): SGHVS, FNYEAQ. On this clone: The antigen is undetermined.

This rearrangement joins TRBV7-6 to TRBJ2-7, with D possibly being TRBD2 (6 bases). This receptor was identified in a man aged 18 to 35 in good health. The sequencing sample was made of naive CD4+ T cells from blood. The CDR3 nucleotides are TGTGCCAGCAGCAAAGGGCGGGATAACGAGCAGTACTTC. Its protein is CASSKGRDNEQYF.